This T cell receptor beta chain was profiled in a study of molecular identifiers for immune sequencing clone quantification. Germline CDR1 and CDR2: SGDLS and YYNGEE. The CDR3 runs to 16 residues. The germline V and J ends were trimmed by 3 bases and 0 bases, with 14 bases remaining between them. TCRdb recomputed calls from the PCR reads with MiXCR, one row per CDR3 protein. The table records roughly 40,000 distinct CDR3 sequences, roughly 20% of them present only once. This clonotype was found many times. This clonotype was obtained from a human donor in good health. Some libraries in this study had Jurkat cell RNA spiked in. Sample: naive CD8+ T cells from blood, with Jurkat cell RNA spiked in. The subset denotes: FACS-sorted CD8+CD4-CCR7+CD45RA+ naive T cells. J is TRBJ2-3 and V is TRBV9; D not certain. The CDR3 nucleotides are TGTGCCAGCAGCGCCAACACGGCGGACAGCACAGATACGCAGTATTTT. Protein sequence: CASSANTADSTDTQYF.